The entry below gives a single T cell receptor (beta chain) sequence along with its context. This entry belongs to a study of T cell responses to AZD1222 COVID-19 vaccine. This CDR3 spans 16 amino acids. CDR1 is SGHNT and CDR2 is YYREEE in the germline V gene (reference sequence). Between the trimmed V and J ends, which lost 3 bases and 5 bases, there was a span of 20 bases. Repertoires were generated with immunoSEQ multiplex PCR, while TCRdb's copy carries only in-frame clones and drops some. In the table there are about 100,000 clones, just under 90% of which are singletons. The rearrangement uses TRBV5-4 and TRBJ1-2; D perhaps matches TRBD1 (6 bases). The starting material was peripheral blood, obtained on day 0 of AZD1222 vaccination. The sequence came from an adult in good health. The CDR3 region is CASSSGVGRGNYGYTF. CDR3 in DNA: TGTGCCAGCAGCTCGGGGGTCGGCAGGGGTAATTATGGCTACACCTTC.